The 2 T cell receptor beta chains below were found in one sample sequenced in a study of blood T cell repertoires in COVID-19. Assay: immunoSEQ multiplex PCR; the TCRdb copy retains only in-frame clones and omits some. The sample yields approximately 80,000 clones, approximately 76% seen once. The sequenced sample consisted of peripheral blood. Receptor source: a man in his 70s with active or convalescent COVID-19.

V usage is TRBV28 and J usage is TRBJ1-1; 7 bases map to TRBD1. Trimming removed 3 bases from V and 7 bases from J; junction bases left unmatched: 5. This CDR3 region has 13 residues. From germline, CDR1 is MDHEN and CDR2 SYDVKM. CDR3 residues: CASSLGQTVEAFF. DNA of the CDR3: TGTGCCAGCAGTTTGGGACAGACAGTTGAAGCTTTCTTT.

The chain has TRBV28 and TRBJ2-5, with 8 bases matching TRBD1. Germline V gene sequence: CDR1 MDHEN, CDR2 SYDVKM. This CDR3 comprises 16 residues. With V trimmed by 5 bases and J by 1 base, 9 bases remained unmatched. The CDR3 spells CASSAPATGGQETQYF. Here the CDR3 DNA reads TGTGCCAGCAGTGCACCGGCCACAGGGGGCCAAGAGACCCAGTACTTC.